The 10 T cell receptor beta chains presented below share a single source sample, sequenced in a study of blood T cells in healthy people across ages. Primers used in a second PCR of roughly 6 to 12 cycles were a sample-barcoded 5' primer and a J-beta primer mix. TCRdb processed the 5' RACE reads anew with MiXCR; each CDR3 protein has one entry. The sample includes about 810,000 distinct CDR3 sequences, around 36% of them seen just once. The specimen was blood. Receptor source: a man between 18 and 35 years old in good health.

A remark on this clonotype: This may be a read error: a much more frequent sequence differs by one nucleotide. The chain combines TRBV12-3 or TRBV12-4 with TRBJ2-5; TRBD2 aligns across 7 bases. The CDR3 totals 15 residues. CDR3 region: CAGSLGSSGEETQYF. CDR3 in DNA: TGTGCCGGCAGTTTGGGGTCTAGCGGCGAAGAGACCCAGTACTTC.

The rearrangement links TRBV4-3 to TRBJ2-5; D not certain. V was shortened by 1 base and J by 11 bases, with 8 bases between the two germline ends. The CDR3 consists of 11 residues. The germline CDR1 and CDR2 sequences are LGHNA and YSLEER. The CDR3 spells CASSQGYKQYF. The DNA of the CDR3 is TGCGCCAGCAGCCAAGGGTATAAGCAGTACTTC.

This clonotype was seen more than once but under ten times. The chain employs TRBV3-1 and TRBJ2-3, with 13 bases that match TRBD2. The germline CDR1 and CDR2 sequences are LGHDT and YNNKEL (reference sequence). J lost 4 bases, V lost 0 bases, and 7 bases had no gene match. There are 18 residues in the CDR3. In nucleotides, the CDR3 is TGTGCCAGCAGCCAAGATTGGACTAGCGGGGGAGACCCAGATACGCAGTATTTT. Encoded protein: CASSQDWTSGGDPDTQYF.

This clonotype has at least ten counts. The chain couples TRBV9 to TRBJ2-1; 8 nucleotides match TRBD2. The length of the CDR3 is 16 residues. Per the germline V gene, CDR1 is SGDLS and CDR2 is YYNGEE. The V segment lost 3 bases and the J segment 7 bases; nucleotides outside the gene matches: 12. CDR3 nucleotides: TGTGCCAGCAGCGCCTCCGGGGGGGCTGAGGGTAATGAGCAGTTCTTC. Translation: CASSASGGAEGNEQFF.

This clonotype was recorded at least ten times. This chain uses TRBV29-1 with TRBJ2-1, with 8 bases aligning to TRBD2. Trimming at V came to 6 bases and at J to 0 bases, leaving 13 bases not matched to a gene. The CDR3 has 17 amino acids. Germline assignment: CDR1 SQVTM and CDR2 ANQGSEA. CDR3 sequence (DNA): TGCAGCGTGCGGGGGGACCCAACTCTTAGCTCCTACAATGAGCAGTTCTTC. It encodes CSVRGDPTLSSYNEQFF.

The chain joins TRBV7-2 to TRBJ1-2, with TRBD1 matching 7 bases. The junction had 11 bases not matched to a gene; V was cut back by 5 bases and J by 8 bases. The CDR3 spans 14 residues. Germline V lookup: CDR1 SGHTA, CDR2 FQGNSA. The CDR3 spells CASSQAQGVRGYTF. The DNA of the CDR3 is TGTGCCAGCAGCCAAGCTCAGGGGGTCAGGGGCTACACCTTC.

V and J are TRBV16 and TRBJ2-7, with D perhaps assigned TRBD1 or TRBD2 (5 bases each). The CDR3 has 16 amino acids. Germline CDR1 reads KGHSY; CDR2 reads FQNENV. Trimming left V 4 bases short and J 4 bases short, with 20 bases between. The CDR3 coding sequence is TGTGCCAGCAGCCCTTCTGGGGGAACTGGGATTTACGAGCAGTACTTC. It codes for CASSPSGGTGIYEQYF.

The chain combines TRBV6-5 with TRBJ2-7; 8 nucleotides match TRBD1. From germline, CDR1 is MNHEY and CDR2 SVGAGI. The CDR3 is made up of 14 amino acids. V lost 6 bases and J lost 2; bases outside the gene matches: 6. The CDR3 region has the DNA TGTGCCAGCAGATGGACAGGGAACCCCTACGAGCAGTACTTC. This sequence encodes CASRWTGNPYEQYF.

At least ten counts were recorded for this clonotype. The V call is TRBV20-1, the J call TRBJ1-2; 8 positions agree with TRBD1. The V gene end was trimmed by 6 bases and the J gene end by 4 bases; junction bases not matched to a gene: 7. CDR3 size: 13 residues. The germline CDR1 and CDR2 sequences are DFQATT and SNEGSKA (reference sequence). CDR3 DNA sequence: TGCAGTGCCCGGGACAGGCCTCTCTATGGCTACACCTTC. Amino acids: CSARDRPLYGYTF.

In this sample, this clonotype turned up a few times. This sequence joins TRBV5-6 and TRBJ2-1; D gene unclear. Trimming cost V 0 bases and J 10 bases, with 8 bases left between them. Germline CDR1 reads SGHDT; CDR2 reads YYEEEE. CDR3 length equals 12 residues. DNA of the CDR3: TGTGCCAGCAGCTTGGGTTACGGAGAGCAGTTCTTC. Translation gives CASSLGYGEQFF. The whole variable domain, remainder taken from reference TRBV5-6 and TRBJ2-1, is DAGVTQSPTHLIKTRGQQVTLRCSPKSGHDTVSWYQQALGQGPQFIFQYYEEEERQRGNFPDRFSGHQFPNYSSELNVNALLLGDSALYLCASSLGYGEQFFGPGTRLTVL.